Following are 23 T cell receptor beta chains from one sample sequenced in a study of blood T cell repertoires in COVID-19. Data came from immunoSEQ multiplex PCR; TCRdb stores just in-frame clones and leaves some out. Among some 70,000 clones listed, more than 85% were seen once. Input material: peripheral blood. These receptors were obtained from a human donor with active COVID-19. The donor label of this sample is uncertain.

J is TRBJ2-6 and V is TRBV7-7; 8 bases are a match to TRBD1. Germline V lookup: CDR1 SSHAT, CDR2 FNYEAQ (reference sequence). Unmatched junction bases numbered 6, after V lost 5 bases and J lost 0 bases. The CDR3 extends over 17 amino acids. CDR3 bases: TGTGCCAGCAGCCCGGGACAGGCGTTCTCTGGGGCCAACGTCCTGACTTTC. This encodes CASSPGQAFSGANVLTF.

The chain combines TRBV7-2 with TRBJ2-3, with 9 bases aligning to TRBD2. V trimming: 1 base; J trimming: 4 bases; junction bases outside the gene matches: 3. This CDR3 contains 15 residues. Germline V CDR1 and CDR2: SGHTA, FQGNSA. For the CDR3, the DNA is TGTGCCAGCAGCTTAGGGCTAGCGGGACCAGATACGCAGTATTTT. It specifies CASSLGLAGPDTQYF.

V and J are TRBV28 and TRBJ2-2; 7 nucleotides align to TRBD1. J lost 1 base, V lost 3 bases, and 2 bases had no gene match. CDR1 MDHEN and CDR2 SYDVKM come from the germline V gene. This CDR3 has 15 amino acids. The CDR3 loop reads CASSLTGRNTGELFF. CDR3 coding DNA: TGTGCCAGCAGTTTGACAGGGAGGAACACCGGGGAGCTGTTTTTT.

The chain combines TRBV25-1 with TRBJ2-1, with 7 bases aligning to TRBD2. This CDR3 has 16 amino acids. The germline V gene encodes CDR1 MGHDK and CDR2 SYGVNS. V shed 1 base and J 5 bases; nucleotides not matched to a gene: 8. This CDR3 reads CASSEWRAGTHNEQFF. The CDR3 DNA reads TGTGCCAGCAGTGAATGGCGAGCGGGAACTCACAATGAGCAGTTCTTC.

J is TRBJ1-1 and V is TRBV6-2 or TRBV6-3; 8 nucleotides align to TRBD1. The CDR3 contains 14 residues. Per germline, CDR1 MNHEY and CDR2 SVGEGT. V was clipped by 2 bases and J by 5 bases; unmatched bases: 4. The CDR3 spells CASSYPGGATEAFF. The CDR3 DNA is TGTGCCAGCAGTTACCCAGGGGGCGCGACTGAAGCTTTCTTT.

The chain recombines TRBV7-9 with TRBJ1-4; 7 nucleotides line up with TRBD1. The CDR3 is 15 residues long. Germline assignment: CDR1 SEHNR and CDR2 FQNEAQ (reference sequence). V was clipped by 1 base and J by 8 bases; unmatched bases: 7. Here the CDR3 reads CASSLGRQGEEKLFF. In DNA form, the CDR3 reads TGTGCCAGCAGCTTAGGTCGGCAGGGGGAGGAAAAACTGTTTTTT.

V and J are TRBV30 and TRBJ1-2; tentative D call: TRBD1 (6 bases). The CDR3 runs 12 residues. The germline CDR1 and CDR2 sequences are GTSNPN and SVGIG (reference sequence). Trimming took 5 bases from V and 7 from J, leaving 14 bases between them. The CDR3, as DNA: TGTGCCTGGGAGGGGGGGCGAGGTGGCTACACCTTC. This sequence encodes CAWEGGRGGYTF.

This chain uses TRBV19 with TRBJ1-2, with 11 bases fitting TRBD1. V was clipped by 4 bases and J by 8 bases; unmatched bases: 6. The CDR3 has 14 amino acids. Germline CDR1 LNHDA, CDR2 SQIVND (reference sequence). In DNA, the CDR3 is TGTGCCAGTAGTAGGACAGGGGGCCCCGTGGGCTACACCTTC. Protein sequence: CASSRTGGPVGYTF.

The chain has TRBV13 and TRBJ2-4, with 14 bases fitting TRBD2. Germline values: CDR1 PRHDT, CDR2 FYEKMQ (reference sequence). With 4 bases clipped from V and 8 bases from J, the junction kept 7 bases outside the gene matches. The CDR3 consists of 16 residues. As DNA, the CDR3 is TGTGCCAGCAGCTCCCCTGGGACTAGCGGGAGACACATTCAGTACTTC. Translated: CASSSPGTSGRHIQYF.

The rearrangement joins TRBV5-1 to TRBJ2-7, with 10 positions matching TRBD1. V lost 4 bases and J lost 3; bases outside the gene matches: 7. Germline V gene sequence: CDR1 SGHRS, CDR2 YFSETQ. The CDR3 spans 15 residues. CDR3 bases: TGCGCCAGCAGCGGCGGGACAGGGGTGTTCTACGAGCAGTACTTC. This codes for CASSGGTGVFYEQYF.

This clone has a single count. The rearrangement joins TRBV5-8 to TRBJ1-4; TRBD1 matches 11 bases. CDR1 is SGHTS, CDR2 YDEGEE, per germline. The CDR3 spans 15 residues. Trimming at V came to 4 bases and at J to 7 bases, leaving 6 bases not matched to a gene. CDR3 bases: TGTGCCAGCAGCCTATCCGGGACAGGGGGTGAAAAACTGTTTTTT. Translated: CASSLSGTGGEKLFF.

This clone has just a few counts. The chain carries TRBV28 and TRBJ1-4; D is perhaps TRBD1 (6 bases). There are 16 residues in the CDR3. The V end was cut by 1 base, the J end by 8 bases, with 17 bases between. The germline V gene has CDR1 MDHEN and CDR2 SYDVKM. The CDR3 is CASSLFSDGTREKLFF. The CDR3 bases are TGTGCCAGCAGTTTATTCTCAGACGGGACACGGGAAAAACTGTTTTTT.

The gene calls are TRBV10-3 and TRBJ1-2; 9 nucleotides align to TRBD1. Germline V CDR1 and CDR2: ENHRY, SYGVKD. The CDR3 is 15 residues long. Trimming cost V 2 bases and J 4 bases; bases outside gene matches: 5. CDR3 protein: CAISEGQGMSYGYTF. For the CDR3, the DNA is TGTGCCATCAGTGAGGGACAGGGGATGAGCTATGGCTACACCTTC.

The chain links TRBV29-1 to TRBJ1-4; a possible D gene is TRBD1 (5 bases). The CDR3 totals 13 residues. Trimming took off 2 bases at V and 6 bases at J, with 10 bases between the two ends. Germline lookup yields CDR1 SQVTM and CDR2 ANQGSEA. CDR3 nucleotide sequence: TGCAGCGTTGAATCCGGGGGAGATGAAAAACTGTTTTTT. It specifies CSVESGGDEKLFF.

The J gene is TRBJ1-1, the V gene TRBV7-2, with 8 bases matching TRBD1. The V gene end was trimmed by 4 bases and the J gene end by 4 bases; junction bases not matched to a gene: 2. The germline gives CDR1 SGHTA, CDR2 FQGNSA. The CDR3 has 13 amino acids. The CDR3 coding sequence is TGTGCCAGCAGCTCCGACAGGGGCACTGAAGCTTTCTTT. Protein sequence: CASSSDRGTEAFF.

This chain uses TRBV7-2 with TRBJ1-4; 9 nucleotides agree with TRBD1. J gave up 2 bases and V 6 bases, and 4 bases lay outside the gene matches. CDR1 SGHTA and CDR2 FQGNSA come from the germline V gene. This CDR3 is built from 15 residues. The CDR3 protein is CASRDRGVTNEKLFF. The CDR3 DNA sequence: TGTGCCAGCAGGGACAGGGGCGTCACTAATGAAAAACTGTTTTTT.

This clone showed up just once. The chain uses TRBV6-7 and TRBJ1-3; 7 nucleotides agree with TRBD1. TRBV6-7 is an ORF, with its function uncertain. The CDR3 loop spans 15 amino acids. Germline trimming cut 2 bases from V and 0 bases from J; bases unmatched to any gene: 1. The CDR3, as DNA: TGTGCCAGCAGTTACGGGACAGCCTCTGGAAACACCATATATTTT. Its translation is CASSYGTASGNTIYF.

The rearrangement links TRBV3-1 (or the pseudogene TRBV3-2) to TRBJ2-7, with D possibly TRBD2 on 5 matching bases. Germline assignment: CDR1 LGHDT and CDR2 YNNKEL (reference sequence). V was cut by 4 bases and J by 1 base, with 17 bases left in between. The CDR3 has 16 amino acids. The CDR3 nucleotides read TGTGCCAGCAGCCCCGAAGAGGAGGTGAGGTCCTACGAGCAGTACTTC. The encoded protein is CASSPEEEVRSYEQYF.

The rearrangement uses TRBV4-2 and TRBJ1-1; 7 bases are a match to TRBD1. There are 15 residues in the CDR3. Per the germline V gene, CDR1 is LGHNA and CDR2 is YNFKEQ. J gave up 1 base and V 2 bases, and 4 bases lay outside the gene matches. In nucleotides, the CDR3 is TGTGCCAGCAGCCAATCAGGACAGGCGAACACTGAAGCTTTCTTT. Protein sequence: CASSQSGQANTEAFF.

The gene calls are TRBV11-2 and TRBJ2-1; 8 positions agree with TRBD2. The trim removed 5 bases at V and 6 bases at J, leaving 9 bases unmatched. Germline CDR1 SGHAT, CDR2 FQNNGV. The CDR3 runs to 15 residues. CDR3 in DNA: TGTGCCAGCAGCCCTCAGATAGCGGGACGCAATGAGCAGTTCTTC. Translated, it gives CASSPQIAGRNEQFF.

The CDR3 DNA reads as TGCGCCAGCAGCCAGGATGGACAGGCCCATGAAAAACTGTTTTTT. Translated: CASSQDGQAHEKLFF. The V gene is TRBV4-1, the J gene TRBJ1-4; 7 bases map to TRBD1. The CDR3 is made up of 15 amino acids. With V trimmed by 3 bases and J by 6 bases, 7 bases remained unmatched. Germline CDR1 is MGHRA and CDR2 is YSYEKL.

CDR3 coding DNA: TGCGCCAGCAGCTTGGTTCTAAGCACTGAAGCTTTCTTT. As protein: CASSLVLSTEAFF. This sequence joins TRBV5-1 and TRBJ1-1; the D is unclear. Trimming took 0 bases from V and 4 from J, leaving 7 bases between them. Germline V gives CDR1 SGHRS, CDR2 YFSETQ. The CDR3 loop spans 13 amino acids. The complete variable domain, with remaining parts taken from reference TRBV5-1 and TRBJ1-1, reads KAGVTQTPRYLIKTRGQQVTLSCSPISGHRSVSWYQQTPGQGLQFLFEYFSETQRNKGNFPGRFSGRQFSNSRSEMNVSTLELGDSALYLCASSLVLSTEAFFGQGTRLTVV.

This chain links TRBV6-5 with TRBJ1-3, with a weak D call TRBD1 (5 bases). CDR3 size: 12 residues. Germline CDR1 and CDR2: MNHEY and SVGAGI. V lost 7 bases and J 8 bases, leaving 12 bases between the germline ends. The CDR3, as DNA: TGTGCCAGCATTAGTTCGGGGGACACCATATATTTT. This encodes CASISSGDTIYF.